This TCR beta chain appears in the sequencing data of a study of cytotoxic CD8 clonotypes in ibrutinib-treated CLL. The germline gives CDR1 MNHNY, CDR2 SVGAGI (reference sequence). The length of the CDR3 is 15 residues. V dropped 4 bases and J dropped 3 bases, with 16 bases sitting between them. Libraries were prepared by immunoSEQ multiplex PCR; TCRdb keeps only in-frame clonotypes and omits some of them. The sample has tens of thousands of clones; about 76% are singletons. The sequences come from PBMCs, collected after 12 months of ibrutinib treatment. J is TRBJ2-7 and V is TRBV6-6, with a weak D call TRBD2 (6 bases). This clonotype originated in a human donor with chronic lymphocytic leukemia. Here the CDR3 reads CASSFPPDGGYEQYF. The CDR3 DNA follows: TGTGCCAGCAGTTTCCCACCCGACGGGGGCTACGAGCAGTACTTC.